This T cell receptor (beta chain) came from a study of STAT5B mutations in CD4+ large granular lymphocyte leukemia (dated by TCRdb to between 2021 and 2024). About the investigation overall: Among healthy controls, the CDR3 'QG' motif was associated with a particular HLA allele. TCRbeta repertoires of CD4+ T-cell large granular lymphocyte leukemia patients were compared with those of healthy blood donors. Flow cytometry on FACSCanto II or FACSVerse showed that the purified fractions were more than 95% pure among lymphocytes. Broader findings and caveats from the paper: Compared with healthy CD4+ repertoires, CD4-sorted patient repertoires appeared more clonal, and this difference remained even after the putative leukemic clones were removed. Enrichment of TRBV06-family usage was observed among the top patient clones (8/27) relative to healthy controls (2/35). Each patient's main leukemic clonotypes were private, but roughly a quarter of these clonotypes showed up at low frequency in the non-leukemic repertoires of other patients. Data were not HLA-matched; higher clonality in CD4+ versus CD8+ T-LGLL could reflect the relatively small sample size.

As for this clone: The antigen this receptor binds is unknown. There are no base qualities to consult, and no much larger clone falls within one base.

The immunoSEQ assay at survey resolution was used to sequence TCRbeta rearrangements from genomic DNA. On the study's bioinformatics: In the TCR sequencing data, the lowest productive clonotype frequency that could be detected was 2.59 x 10-5. Only productive TCRbeta rearrangements, defined as complete and in-frame sequences, were included in the analyses. Clonality for each sample was calculated as Simpson clonality in the immunoSEQ Analyzer version 3.0. Clones were grouped by frequency into very rare, small, medium, large (1-20%) or hyperexpanded (>20%) categories. Generation probabilities were estimated with OLGA 1.2.3, V-gene circos plots were generated with VDJtools, specificities were searched for in VDJdb, and CDR3 motifs were identified with GLIPH. The immuneACCESS repertoire file appears here via TCRdb, limited to in-frame rearrangements. These files lack a portion of the clones; in checked studies, under half of the deficit traces to unresolved V genes, and the cause of the others is not known. V and J calls and clone size are given by that table; D and trimming were obtained from the DNA. For this sample there are 45,000 to 50,000 clones; around 81% appear just once. The top ten hold more than 0.35% of the sample.

The CDR3 holds 14 amino acids from the cysteine to the phenylalanine. Solely the CDR3 DNA is kept, with 42 bases framed from the first base. Trimming accounts for 7 bases at V and 0 bases at J, while the number of junction bases matched to no gene is 5. Reading the germline V gene gives CDR1 MDHEN and CDR2 SYDVKM. Healthy controls were roughly 40 blood donors whose buffy coats came from the Finnish Red Cross blood service. All TCR-sequenced material derived from peripheral blood: patient blood samples and healthy donor buffy coats. Ficoll-Hypaque gradient centrifugation was used to isolate peripheral blood mononuclear cells. CD4+ cells were purified magnetically from the buffy coats of healthy controls. The Gentra Puregene Cell and Tissue kit was used to extract genomic DNA, and a Qubit 2.0 fluorometer was used to measure the amount of genomic DNA.

This receptor chain uses TRBV28 and TRBJ1-1; TRBD1 agrees with 7 junctional bases. The receptor comes from a human donor in good health. The specimen sequenced was CD4+ T cells from blood buffy coats. The CDR3 protein is CASTITGVNTEAFF. The nucleotide sequence reads TGTGCCAGCACCATTACAGGGGTGAACACTGAAGCTTTCTTT.